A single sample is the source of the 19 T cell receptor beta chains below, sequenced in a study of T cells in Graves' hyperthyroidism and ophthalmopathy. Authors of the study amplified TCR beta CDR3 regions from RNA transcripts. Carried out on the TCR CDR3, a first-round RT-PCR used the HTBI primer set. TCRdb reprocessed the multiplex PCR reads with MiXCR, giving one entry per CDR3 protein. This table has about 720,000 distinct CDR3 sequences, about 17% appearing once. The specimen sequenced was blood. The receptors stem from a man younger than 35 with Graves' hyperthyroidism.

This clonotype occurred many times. The CDR3 DNA is TGCAGTGCTGCACGGATTGGGGGCTCCGGAACCTACCAAGAGACCCAGTACTTC. Translating gives CSAARIGGSGTYQETQYF. The genes are TRBV20-1 and TRBJ2-5; D might be TRBD1 (6 bases). The CDR3 runs to 18 residues. The germline gives CDR1 DFQATT, CDR2 SNEGSKA (reference sequence). V was shortened by 5 bases and J by 0 bases, with 25 bases between the two germline ends.

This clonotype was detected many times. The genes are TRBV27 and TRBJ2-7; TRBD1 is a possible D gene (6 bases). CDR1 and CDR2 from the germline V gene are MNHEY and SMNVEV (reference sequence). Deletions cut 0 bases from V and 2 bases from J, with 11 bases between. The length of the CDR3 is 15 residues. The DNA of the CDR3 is TGTGCCAGCAGTTTATCCCCGGACAGAGCCTACGAGCAGTACTTC. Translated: CASSLSPDRAYEQYF.

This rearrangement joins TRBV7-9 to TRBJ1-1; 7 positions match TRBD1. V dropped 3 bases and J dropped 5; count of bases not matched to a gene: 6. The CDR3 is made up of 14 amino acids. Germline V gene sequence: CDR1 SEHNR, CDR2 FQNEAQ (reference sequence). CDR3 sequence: CASSFKTGWTEAFF. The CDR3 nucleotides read TGTGCCAGCAGCTTTAAGACAGGGTGGACTGAAGCTTTCTTT.

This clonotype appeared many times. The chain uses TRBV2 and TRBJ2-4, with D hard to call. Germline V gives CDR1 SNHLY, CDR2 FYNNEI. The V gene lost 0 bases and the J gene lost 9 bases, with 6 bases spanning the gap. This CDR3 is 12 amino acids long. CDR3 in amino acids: CASSEAGRIQYF. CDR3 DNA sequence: TGTGCCAGCAGTGAAGCAGGGCGCATTCAGTACTTC. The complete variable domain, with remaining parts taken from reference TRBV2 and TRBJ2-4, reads EPEVTQTPSHQVTQMGQEVILRCVPISNHLYFYWYRQILGQKVEFLVSFYNNEISEKSEIFDDQFSVERPDGSNFTLKIRSTKLEDSAMYFCASSEAGRIQYFGAGTRLSVL.

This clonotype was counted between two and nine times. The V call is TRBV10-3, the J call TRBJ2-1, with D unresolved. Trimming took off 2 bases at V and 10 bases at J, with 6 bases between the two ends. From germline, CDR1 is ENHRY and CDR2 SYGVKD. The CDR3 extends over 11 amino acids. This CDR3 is CAISEEGEQFF. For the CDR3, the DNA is TGTGCCATCAGTGAGGAAGGCGAGCAGTTCTTC.

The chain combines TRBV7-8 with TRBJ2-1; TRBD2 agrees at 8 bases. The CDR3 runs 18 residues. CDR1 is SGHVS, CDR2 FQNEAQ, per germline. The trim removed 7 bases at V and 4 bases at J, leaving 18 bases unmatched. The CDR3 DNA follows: TGTGCCAGCATCCCCGGGAGGGTACAATTTACAGGGTACAATGAGCAGTTCTTC. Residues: CASIPGRVQFTGYNEQFF.

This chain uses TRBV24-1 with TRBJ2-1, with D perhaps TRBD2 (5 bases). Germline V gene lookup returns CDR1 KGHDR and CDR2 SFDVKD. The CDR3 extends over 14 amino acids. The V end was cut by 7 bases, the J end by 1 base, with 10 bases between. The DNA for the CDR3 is TGTGCCACCAGCAAGAGGGATTCCTACAATGAGCAGTTCTTC. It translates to CATSKRDSYNEQFF.

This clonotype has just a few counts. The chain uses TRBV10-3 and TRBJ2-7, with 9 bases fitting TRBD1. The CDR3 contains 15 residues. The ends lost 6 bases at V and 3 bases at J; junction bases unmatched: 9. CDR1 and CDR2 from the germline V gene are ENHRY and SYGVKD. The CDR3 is CAISEGQGRYYEQYF. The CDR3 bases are TGTGCCATCAGCGAAGGACAGGGGCGCTACTACGAGCAGTACTTC.

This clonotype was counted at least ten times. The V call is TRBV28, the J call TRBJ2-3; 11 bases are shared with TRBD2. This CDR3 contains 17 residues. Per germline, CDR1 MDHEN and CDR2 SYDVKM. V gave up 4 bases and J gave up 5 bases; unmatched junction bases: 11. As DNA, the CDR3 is TGTGCCAGCAGTTCGGGACTAGCGGAACCAATGGGAGATACGCAGTATTTT. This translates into CASSSGLAEPMGDTQYF.

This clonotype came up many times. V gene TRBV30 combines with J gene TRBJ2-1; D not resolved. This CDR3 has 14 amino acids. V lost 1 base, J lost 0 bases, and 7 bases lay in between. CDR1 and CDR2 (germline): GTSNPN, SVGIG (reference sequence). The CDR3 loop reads CAWSALDSYNEQFF. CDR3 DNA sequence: TGTGCCTGGAGTGCCTTAGACTCCTACAATGAGCAGTTCTTC.

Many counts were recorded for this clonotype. CDR3 loop: CASSPGQGNSPLHF. The CDR3 DNA reads TGCGCCAGCAGCCCCGGACAGGGGAATTCACCCCTCCACTTT. The rearrangement joins TRBV5-1 to TRBJ1-6; 9 positions match TRBD1. V shed 4 bases and J 7 bases; nucleotides not matched to a gene: 3. There are 14 residues in the CDR3. Germline V gene data show CDR1 as SGHRS and CDR2 as YFSETQ.

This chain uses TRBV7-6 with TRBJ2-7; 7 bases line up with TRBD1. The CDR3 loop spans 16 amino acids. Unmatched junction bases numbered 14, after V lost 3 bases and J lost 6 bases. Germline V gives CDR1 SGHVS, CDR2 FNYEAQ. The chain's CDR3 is CASSLGVRDSPLEQYF. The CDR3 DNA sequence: TGTGCCAGCAGCTTGGGGGTCCGGGACAGTCCTCTCGAGCAGTACTTC.

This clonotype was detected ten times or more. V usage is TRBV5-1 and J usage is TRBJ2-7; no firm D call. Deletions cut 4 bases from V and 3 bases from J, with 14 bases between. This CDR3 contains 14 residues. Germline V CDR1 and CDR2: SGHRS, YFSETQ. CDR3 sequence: CASSLWVSHYEQYF. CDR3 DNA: TGCGCCAGCAGCCTGTGGGTCAGCCACTACGAGCAGTACTTC.

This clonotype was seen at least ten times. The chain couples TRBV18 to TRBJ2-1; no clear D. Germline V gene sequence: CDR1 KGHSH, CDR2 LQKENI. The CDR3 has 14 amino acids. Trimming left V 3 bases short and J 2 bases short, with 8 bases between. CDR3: CASSPGFPYNEQFF. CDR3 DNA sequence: TGTGCCAGCTCACCCGGATTCCCCTACAATGAGCAGTTCTTC.

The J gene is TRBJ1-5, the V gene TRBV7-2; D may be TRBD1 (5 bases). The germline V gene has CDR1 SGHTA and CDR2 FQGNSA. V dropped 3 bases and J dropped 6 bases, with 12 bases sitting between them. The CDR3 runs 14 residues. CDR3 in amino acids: CASSLRQGIQPQHF. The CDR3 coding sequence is TGTGCCAGCAGCTTGCGGCAGGGCATTCAGCCCCAGCATTTT.

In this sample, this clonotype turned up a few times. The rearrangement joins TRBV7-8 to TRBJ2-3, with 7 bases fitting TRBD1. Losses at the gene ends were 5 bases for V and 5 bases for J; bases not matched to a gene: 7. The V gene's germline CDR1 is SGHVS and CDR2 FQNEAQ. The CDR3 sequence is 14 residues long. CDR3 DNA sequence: TGTGCCAGCAGCATGAGGACAGGTAGAGATACGCAGTATTTT. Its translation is CASSMRTGRDTQYF. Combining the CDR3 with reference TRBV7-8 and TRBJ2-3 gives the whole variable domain GAGVSQSPRYKVAKRGQDVALRCDPISGHVSLFWYQQALGQGPEFLTYFQNEAQLDKSGLPSDRFFAERPEGSVSTLKIQRTQQEDSAVYLCASSMRTGRDTQYFGPGTRLTVL.

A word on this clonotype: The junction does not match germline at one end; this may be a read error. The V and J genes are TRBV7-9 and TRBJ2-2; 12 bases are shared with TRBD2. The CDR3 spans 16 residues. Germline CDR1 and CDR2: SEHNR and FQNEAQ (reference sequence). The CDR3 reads CASSLGTSGNTGELLF. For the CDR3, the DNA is TGTGCCAGCAGCTTAGGGACTAGCGGGAACACCGGGGAGCTGCTTTTT. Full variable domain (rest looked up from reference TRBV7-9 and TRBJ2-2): DTGVSQNPRHKITKRGQNVTFRCDPISEHNRLYWYRQTLGQGPEFLTYFQNEAQLEKSRLLSDRFSAERPKGSFSTLEIQRTEQGDSAMYLCASSLGTSGNTGELLFGEGSRLTVL.

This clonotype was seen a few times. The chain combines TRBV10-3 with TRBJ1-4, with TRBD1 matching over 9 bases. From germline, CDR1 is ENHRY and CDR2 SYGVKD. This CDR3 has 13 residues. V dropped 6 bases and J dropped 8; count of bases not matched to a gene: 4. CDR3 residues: CAIRGDRAEKLFF. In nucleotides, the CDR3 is TGTGCCATCAGGGGGGACAGGGCGGAAAAACTGTTTTTT.

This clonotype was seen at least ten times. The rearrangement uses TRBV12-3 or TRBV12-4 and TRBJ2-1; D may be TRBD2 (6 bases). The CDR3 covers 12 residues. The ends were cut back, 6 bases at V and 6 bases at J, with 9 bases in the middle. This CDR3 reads CASSTSRNEQFF. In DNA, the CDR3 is TGTGCCAGCAGCACTAGCCGCAATGAGCAGTTCTTC.